This T cell receptor beta chain was sequenced during a study of OX40 agonist ivuxolimab in advanced cancers. Study information: In this cohort, patients received ivuxolimab, an agonistic anti-OX40 (CD134) antibody. At 0.01 to 10 mg/kg, ivuxolimab was administered intravenously to patients every 2 weeks.

CDR1 is MRHNA and CDR2 is SNTAGT in the germline V gene. V shed 0 bases and J shed 6 bases, with 15 bases lying between them. There are 16 residues in the CDR3. Study outcomes and limitations: On average, CD8+ T cells showed a greater number of expanded clones than CD4+. Researchers did not determine the expanded peripheral T cells' antigen specificity.

This clone is labeled as medium-sized. Its antigen is not known. Here immunoSEQ multiplex PCR was the method, and the copy in TCRdb shows in-frame clones only, minus some. This sample has fewer than 20,000 clones, with roughly 73% found just once. This specimen was CD4+ or CD8+ T cells sorted from blood, taken in a trial of the OX40 agonist ivuxolimab. The chain is built from TRBV6-4 and TRBJ2-1, with D tentatively TRBD1 or TRBD2 (5 bases each). The receptor comes from an adult with an advanced solid tumor such as melanoma, head and neck, liver or kidney cancer. Here the CDR3 DNA reads TGTGCCAGCAGTGACTCGGGACCCGACTCTTTCAATGAGCAGTTCTTC. It encodes CASSDSGPDSFNEQFF.